The rows below give T cell receptor beta chains drawn from one sample of a study of T cell responses to AZD1222 COVID-19 vaccine. Profiling relied on immunoSEQ multiplex PCR, and the TCRdb table lists in-frame clones only, not all of them. The table records under 150,000 clones, 85% to 95% of them present only once. The material was peripheral blood, obtained on day 0 of AZD1222 vaccination. These receptors were taken from an adult in good health. Each CDR3 is given with its conserved first and last residue. The D gene is left open where the match is weak. The size entry is marked missing in some rows and otherwise reads once, few, many or a size class.

clone size	D gene	V gene	J gene	CDR3 protein	CDR3 DNA
-	-	TRBV27	TRBJ1-6	CASSSLDSLGSYNSPLHF	TGTGCCAGCAGTTCGTTGGACAGCCTGGGCTCCTATAATTCACCCCTCCACTTT
-	-	TRBV19	TRBJ1-2	CATLDTPYGYTF	TGTGCCACCCTCGACACCCCCTATGGCTACACCTTC
once	TRBD1	TRBV12-3/TRBV12-4	TRBJ1-2	CASSFGTGFGYTF	TGTGCCAGCAGTTTTGGGACAGGGTTTGGCTACACCTTC
-	-	TRBV7-2	TRBJ2-2	CASTLGSLGGNTGELFF	TGTGCCAGCACCCTGGGATCATTAGGGGGGAACACCGGGGAGCTGTTTTTT
once	-	TRBV3-1/TRBV3-2	TRBJ2-5	CASSWQETQYF	TGTGCCAGCAGCTGGCAAGAGACCCAGTACTTC
-	-	TRBV3-1/TRBV3-2	TRBJ2-3	CASSQERQGRAQYF	TGTGCCAGCAGCCAAGAAAGACAGGGGAGGGCGCAGTATTTT
-	TRBD1	TRBV6-6	TRBJ1-2	CAIYRGTYGYTF	TGTGCCATATACAGGGGGACCTATGGCTACACCTTC
-	-	TRBV29-1	TRBJ1-2	CSVRTLTGYTF	TGCAGCGTCCGGACCCTGACTGGCTACACCTTC
-	-	TRBV9	TRBJ1-1	CASSVGVGANTEAFF	TGTGCCAGCAGCGTAGGGGTGGGGGCGAACACTGAAGCTTTCTTT
-	TRBD1	TRBV18	TRBJ1-1	CASSPPGQAETEAFF	TGTGCCAGCTCACCCCCAGGACAGGCGGAAACTGAAGCTTTCTTT
-	-	TRBV18	TRBJ1-6	CASSPAGGGSPLHF	TGTGCCAGCTCACCGGCGGGGGGGGGATCACCCCTCCACTTT
-	-	TRBV19	TRBJ2-6	CASRTGGANVLTF	TGTGCCAGTAGGACGGGTGGGGCCAACGTCCTGACTTTC
once	TRBD1	TRBV19	TRBJ1-5	CASNTGGSRNQPQHF	TGTGCCAGTAACACAGGGGGCTCGCGCAATCAGCCCCAGCATTTT
-	-	TRBV18	TRBJ2-7	CASSLGSDSYEQYF	TGTGCCAGCTCACTGGGCTCAGACTCTTACGAGCAGTACTTC